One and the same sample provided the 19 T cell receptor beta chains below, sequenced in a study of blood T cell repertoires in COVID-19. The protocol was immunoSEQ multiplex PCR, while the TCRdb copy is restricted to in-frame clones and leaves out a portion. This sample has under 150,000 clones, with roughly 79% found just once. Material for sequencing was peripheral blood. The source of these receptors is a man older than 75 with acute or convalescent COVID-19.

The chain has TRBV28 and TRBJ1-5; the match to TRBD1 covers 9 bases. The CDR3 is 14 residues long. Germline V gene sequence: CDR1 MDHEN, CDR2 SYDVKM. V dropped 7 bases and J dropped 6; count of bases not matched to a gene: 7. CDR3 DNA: TGTGCCAGCACCGGGACAGGGCGGCTTCAGCCCCAGCATTTT. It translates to CASTGTGRLQPQHF.

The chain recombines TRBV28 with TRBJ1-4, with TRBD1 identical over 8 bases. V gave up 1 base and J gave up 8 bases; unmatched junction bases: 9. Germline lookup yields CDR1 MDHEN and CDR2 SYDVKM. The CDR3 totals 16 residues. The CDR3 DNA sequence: TGTGCCAGCAGTTTATTATACGACAGGGGTGACGAAAAACTGTTTTTT. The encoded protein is CASSLLYDRGDEKLFF.

As DNA, the CDR3 is TGTGCCAGCAGGCTTACAACGTATAGCAATCAGCCCCAGCATTTT. It yields the protein CASRLTTYSNQPQHF. The rearrangement joins TRBV27 to TRBJ1-5; D unclear. This CDR3 comprises 15 residues. Germline V gives CDR1 MNHEY, CDR2 SMNVEV (reference sequence). V lost 6 bases, J lost 0 bases, and 12 bases lay in between.

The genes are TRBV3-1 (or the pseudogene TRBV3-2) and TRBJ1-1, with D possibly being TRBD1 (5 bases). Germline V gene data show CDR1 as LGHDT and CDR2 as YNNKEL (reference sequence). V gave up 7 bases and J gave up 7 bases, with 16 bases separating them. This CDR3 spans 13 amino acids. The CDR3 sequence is CASTHLGGGEAFF. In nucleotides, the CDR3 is TGTGCCAGCACGCATTTGGGGGGAGGTGAAGCTTTCTTT.

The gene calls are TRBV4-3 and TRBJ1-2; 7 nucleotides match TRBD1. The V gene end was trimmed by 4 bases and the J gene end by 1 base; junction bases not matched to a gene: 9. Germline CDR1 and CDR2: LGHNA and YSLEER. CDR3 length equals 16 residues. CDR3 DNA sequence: TGCGCCAGCAGCCGGGGGTACAGGGGCCTTAACTATGGCTACACCTTC. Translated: CASSRGYRGLNYGYTF.

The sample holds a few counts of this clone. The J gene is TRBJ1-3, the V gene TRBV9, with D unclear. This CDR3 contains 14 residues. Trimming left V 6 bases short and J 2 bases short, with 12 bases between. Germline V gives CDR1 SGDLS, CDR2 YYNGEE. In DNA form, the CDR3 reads TGTGCCAGCACCGCTCAGACTCCTGGAAACACCATATATTTT. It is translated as CASTAQTPGNTIYF.

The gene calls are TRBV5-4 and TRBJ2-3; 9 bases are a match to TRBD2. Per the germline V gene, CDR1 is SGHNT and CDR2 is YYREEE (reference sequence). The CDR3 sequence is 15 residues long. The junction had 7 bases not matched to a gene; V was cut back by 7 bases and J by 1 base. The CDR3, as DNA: TGTGCCAGCTCTCCCTTAGCGGGGGGCACAGATACGCAGTATTTT. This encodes CASSPLAGGTDTQYF.

CDR3 in DNA: TGTGCCAGCAACCAGCCAGGGGGCCTTGCCAAAAACATTCAGTACTTC. This sequence encodes CASNQPGGLAKNIQYF. V gene TRBV7-2 combines with J gene TRBJ2-4; 8 bases are shared with TRBD1. This CDR3 region has 16 residues. V gave up 7 bases and J gave up 1 base; unmatched junction bases: 9. CDR1 and CDR2 (germline): SGHTA, FQGNSA. The full variable domain, with the rest looked up from reference TRBV7-2 and TRBJ2-4, is GAGVSQSPSNKVTEKGKDVELRCDPISGHTALYWYRQSLGQGLEFLIYFQGNSAPDKSGLPSDRFSAERTGGSVSTLTIQRTQQEDSAVYLCASNQPGGLAKNIQYFGAGTRLSVL.

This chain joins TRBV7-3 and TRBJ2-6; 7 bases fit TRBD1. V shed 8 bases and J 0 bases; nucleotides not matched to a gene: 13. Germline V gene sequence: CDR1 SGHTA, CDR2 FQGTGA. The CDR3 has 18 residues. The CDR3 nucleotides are TGTGCCAGCGCCCGTTCGGGACAGAGCTTCTCTGGGGCCAACGTCCTGACTTTC. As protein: CASARSGQSFSGANVLTF.

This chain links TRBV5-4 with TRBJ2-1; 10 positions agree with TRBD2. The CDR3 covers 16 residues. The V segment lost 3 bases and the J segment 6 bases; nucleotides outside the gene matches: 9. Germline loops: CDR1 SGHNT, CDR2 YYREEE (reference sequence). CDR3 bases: TGTGCCAGCAGCTCCCCCTCCAGCGGGGGGGCCAATGAGCAGTTCTTC. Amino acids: CASSSPSSGGANEQFF.

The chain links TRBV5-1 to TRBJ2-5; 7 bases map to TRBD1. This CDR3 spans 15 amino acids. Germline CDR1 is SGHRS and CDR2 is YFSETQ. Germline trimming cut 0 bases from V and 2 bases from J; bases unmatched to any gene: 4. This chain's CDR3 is CASSLGQGYQETQYF. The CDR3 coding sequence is TGCGCCAGCAGCTTGGGACAGGGCTATCAAGAGACCCAGTACTTC.

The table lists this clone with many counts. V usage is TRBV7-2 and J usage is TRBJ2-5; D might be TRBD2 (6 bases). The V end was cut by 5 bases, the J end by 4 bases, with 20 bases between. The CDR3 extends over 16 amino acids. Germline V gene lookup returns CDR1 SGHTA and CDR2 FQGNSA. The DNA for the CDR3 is TGTGCCAGCAGCGCTGGACTAATCCCCGAGGTAGAGACCCAGTACTTC. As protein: CASSAGLIPEVETQYF.

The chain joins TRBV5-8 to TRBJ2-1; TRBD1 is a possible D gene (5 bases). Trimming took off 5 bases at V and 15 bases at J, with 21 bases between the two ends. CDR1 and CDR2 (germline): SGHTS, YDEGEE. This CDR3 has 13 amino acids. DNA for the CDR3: TGTGCCAGCAGATCACCAAGACAGTCCCGGCGGTTCTTC. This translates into CASRSPRQSRRFF.

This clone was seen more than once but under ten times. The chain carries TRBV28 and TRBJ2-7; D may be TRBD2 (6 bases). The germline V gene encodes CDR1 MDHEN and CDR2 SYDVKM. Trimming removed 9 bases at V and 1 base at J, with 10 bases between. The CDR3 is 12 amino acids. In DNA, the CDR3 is TGTGCCAGTGCGGGACGGTCCTACGAGCAGTACTTC. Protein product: CASAGRSYEQYF. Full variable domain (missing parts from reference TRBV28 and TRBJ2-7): DVKVTQSSRYLVKRTGEKVFLECVQDMDHENMFWYRQDPGLGLRLIYFSYDVKMKEKGDIPEGYSVSREKKERFSLILESASTNQTSMYLCASAGRSYEQYFGPGTRLTVT.

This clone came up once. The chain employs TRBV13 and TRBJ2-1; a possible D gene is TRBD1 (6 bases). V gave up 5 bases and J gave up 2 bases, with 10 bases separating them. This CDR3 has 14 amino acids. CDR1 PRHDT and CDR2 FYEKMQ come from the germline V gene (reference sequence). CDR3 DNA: TGTGCCAGCAGCGTGGGACACACCTACAATGAGCAGTTCTTC. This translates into CASSVGHTYNEQFF.

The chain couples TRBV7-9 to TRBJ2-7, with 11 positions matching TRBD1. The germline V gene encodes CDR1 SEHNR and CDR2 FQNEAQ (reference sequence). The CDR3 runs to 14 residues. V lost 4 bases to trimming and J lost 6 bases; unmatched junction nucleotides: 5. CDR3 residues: CASSYPGTGGEQYF. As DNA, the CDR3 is TGTGCCAGCAGCTATCCAGGGACAGGGGGCGAGCAGTACTTC.

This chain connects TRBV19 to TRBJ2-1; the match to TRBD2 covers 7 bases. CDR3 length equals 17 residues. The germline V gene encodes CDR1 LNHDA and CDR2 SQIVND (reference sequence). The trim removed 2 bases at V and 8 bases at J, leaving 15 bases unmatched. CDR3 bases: TGTGCCAGTAGTATAAGCGGGGCAGGCGATCTACAGGATGAGCAGTTCTTC. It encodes CASSISGAGDLQDEQFF.

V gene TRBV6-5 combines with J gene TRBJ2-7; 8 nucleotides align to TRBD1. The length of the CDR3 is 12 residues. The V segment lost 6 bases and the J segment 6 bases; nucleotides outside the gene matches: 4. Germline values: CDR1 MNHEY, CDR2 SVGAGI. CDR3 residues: CASRDRASEQYF. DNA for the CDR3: TGTGCCAGCAGGGACAGGGCTAGCGAGCAGTACTTC.

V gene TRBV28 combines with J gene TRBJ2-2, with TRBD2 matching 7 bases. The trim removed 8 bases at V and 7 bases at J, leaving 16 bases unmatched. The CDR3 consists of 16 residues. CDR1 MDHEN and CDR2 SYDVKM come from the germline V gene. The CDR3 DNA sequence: TGTGCCAGCCGTTATCGGAGCGGGATGAATGGCGGGGAGCTGTTTTTT. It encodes CASRYRSGMNGGELFF.